Detailed here is one T cell receptor beta chain. The antigen is not known. This entry comes from a study of T cell responses to AZD1222 COVID-19 vaccine. Regarding the study as a whole: Without day 14 samples, only post-peak T cell repertoires were studied.

The V gene's germline CDR1 is LGHNA and CDR2 YSLEER. The CDR3 is 16 residues long. The V gene end was trimmed by 4 bases and the J gene end by 0 bases; junction bases not matched to a gene: 4. The method was immunoSEQ multiplex PCR; TCRdb's version includes in-frame clones alone and lacks a portion of them. The sample records some 110,000 clones, 88% being singletons. The chain links TRBV4-3 to TRBJ2-2; 8 bases match TRBD1. Specimen: peripheral blood, collected on day 0 of AZD1222 vaccination. This TCR derives from an adult in good health. The CDR3 is CASSRTGGANTGELFF. The CDR3 DNA follows: TGCGCCAGCAGCCGCACAGGGGGTGCGAACACCGGGGAGCTGTTTTTT.